These 4 T cell receptor beta chains were sequenced from one sample in a study of blood T cell repertoires in COVID-19. The data were produced by immunoSEQ multiplex PCR, yet TCRdb's version contains in-frame clones alone and is incomplete. The sample holds roughly 260,000 clones, less than 85% seen once. Sequenced sample: peripheral blood. The receptors come from a woman under 30 with acute or convalescent COVID-19.

The gene calls are TRBV27 and TRBJ1-1, with TRBD1 matching 12 bases. The CDR3 length is 15 residues. Germline assignment: CDR1 MNHEY and CDR2 SMNVEV (reference sequence). With V trimmed by 0 bases and J by 10 bases, 6 bases remained unmatched. The CDR3 region has the DNA TGTGCCAGCAGTTTATCGGGGACAGGGGGCGTCAGAGCTTTCTTT. Protein product: CASSLSGTGGVRAFF.

V and J are TRBV4-3 and TRBJ1-5, with D perhaps matching TRBD1 (5 bases). The CDR3 loop spans 15 amino acids. From germline, CDR1 is LGHNA and CDR2 YSLEER. V lost 6 bases and J 1 base, leaving 13 bases between the germline ends. Here the CDR3 reads CASRLTQASNQPQHF. The CDR3 DNA sequence: TGCGCCAGCAGGCTAACACAGGCCAGCAATCAGCCCCAGCATTTT.

The chain recombines TRBV5-1 with TRBJ1-5; 10 bases agree with TRBD1. V lost 3 bases, J lost 6 bases, and 6 bases stayed unmatched. The CDR3 is 15 residues long. Germline V gives CDR1 SGHRS, CDR2 YFSETQ. The CDR3 region is CASSSGQGDIQPQHF. CDR3 DNA: TGCGCCAGCAGCTCCGGACAGGGGGATATTCAGCCCCAGCATTTT.

The chain joins TRBV2 to TRBJ2-1; TRBD2 is a possible D gene (5 bases). The length of the CDR3 is 16 residues. The germline CDR1 and CDR2 sequences are SNHLY and FYNNEI. V lost 3 bases, J lost 3 bases, and 15 bases lay in between. The CDR3 region has the DNA TGTGCCAGCAGTGAGCGCGCACTAGGAATCTACAATGAGCAGTTCTTC. It specifies CASSERALGIYNEQFF.